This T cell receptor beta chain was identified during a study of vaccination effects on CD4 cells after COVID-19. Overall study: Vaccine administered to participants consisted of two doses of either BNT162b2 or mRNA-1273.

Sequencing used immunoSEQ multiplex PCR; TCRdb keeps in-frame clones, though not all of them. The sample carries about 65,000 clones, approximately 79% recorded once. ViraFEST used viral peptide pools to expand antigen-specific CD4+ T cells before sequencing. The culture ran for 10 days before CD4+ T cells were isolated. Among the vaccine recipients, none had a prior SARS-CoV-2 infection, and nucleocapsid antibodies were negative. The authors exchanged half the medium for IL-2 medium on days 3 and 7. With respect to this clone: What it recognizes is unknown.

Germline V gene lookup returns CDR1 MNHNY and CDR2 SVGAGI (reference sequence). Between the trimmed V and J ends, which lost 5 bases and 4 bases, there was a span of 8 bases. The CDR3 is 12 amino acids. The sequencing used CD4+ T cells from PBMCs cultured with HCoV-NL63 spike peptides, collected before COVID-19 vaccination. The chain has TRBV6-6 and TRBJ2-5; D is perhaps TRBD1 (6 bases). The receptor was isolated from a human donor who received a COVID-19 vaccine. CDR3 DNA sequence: TGTGCCAGCAGTCGCAGGGGAGAGACCCAGTACTTC. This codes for CASSRRGETQYF.